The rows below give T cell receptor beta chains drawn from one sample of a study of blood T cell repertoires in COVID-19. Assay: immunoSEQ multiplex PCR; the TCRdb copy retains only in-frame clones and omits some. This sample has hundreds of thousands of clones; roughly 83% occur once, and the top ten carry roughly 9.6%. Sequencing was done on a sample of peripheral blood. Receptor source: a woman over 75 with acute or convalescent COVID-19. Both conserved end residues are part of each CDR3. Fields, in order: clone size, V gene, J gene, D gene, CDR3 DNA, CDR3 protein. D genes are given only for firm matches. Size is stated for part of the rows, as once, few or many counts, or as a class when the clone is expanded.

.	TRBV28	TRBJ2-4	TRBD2	TGTGCCAGCAGTGGGGGACTAGCGGGGACTCTAGCCAAAAACATTCAGTACTTC	CASSGGLAGTLAKNIQYF
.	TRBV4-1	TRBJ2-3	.	TGCGCCAGCAGCCCGGAATGGCGGGGGCGGGTCACAGATACGCAGTATTTT	CASSPEWRGRVTDTQYF
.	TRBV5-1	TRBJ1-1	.	TGCGCCAGCAGCTTGGCGGCAGCGGGGAACACTGAAGCTTTCTTT	CASSLAAAGNTEAFF
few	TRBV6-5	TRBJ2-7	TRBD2	TGTGCCACCTTAGCACCCGGGAGGTACGAGCAGTACTTC	CATLAPGRYEQYF
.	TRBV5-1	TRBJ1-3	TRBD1	TGCGCCAGCAGCTTGGAGGGACAGGGCGGAAACACCATATATTTT	CASSLEGQGGNTIYF
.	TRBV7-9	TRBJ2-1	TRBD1	TGTGCCAGCAGCTTAGGGACAGGGATATACAATGAGCAGTTCTTC	CASSLGTGIYNEQFF
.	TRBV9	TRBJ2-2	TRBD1	TGTGCCAGCAGCCTTCGGACAGGGTCGAACACCGGGGAGCTGTTTTTT	CASSLRTGSNTGELFF
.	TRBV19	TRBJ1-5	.	TGTGCCAGTAGTCTTCCCCGAGAGCCCCAGCATTTT	CASSLPREPQHF
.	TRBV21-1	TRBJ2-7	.	TGTGCCAGCAGCAAAGCGCTTTCGGAGCGGGGGGAATCCTACGAGCAGTACTTC	CASSKALSERGESYEQYF
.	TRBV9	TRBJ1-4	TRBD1	TGTGCCAGCGGCCGAGGGGGCTCTACTAATGAAAAACTGTTTTTT	CASGRGGSTNEKLFF
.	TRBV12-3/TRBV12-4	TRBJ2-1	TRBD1	TGTGCCAGCGGACAGGGAGGCAATGAGCAGTTCTTC	CASGQGGNEQFF
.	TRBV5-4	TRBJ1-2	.	TGTGCCAGCAGCGACAGAAACTATGGCTACACCTTC	CASSDRNYGYTF
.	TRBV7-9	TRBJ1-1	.	TGTGCCAGCAGCGCCGGGAACACTGAAGCTTTCTTT	CASSAGNTEAFF
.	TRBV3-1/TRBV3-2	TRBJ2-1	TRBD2	TGTGCCAGCAGCCCGCCTAGCGGGGGAAACAATGAGCAGTTCTTC	CASSPPSGGNNEQFF
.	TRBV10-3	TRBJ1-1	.	TGTGCCACCAAGGGGGGGGAGAACACTGAAGCTTTCTTT	CATKGGENTEAFF
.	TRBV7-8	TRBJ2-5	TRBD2	TGTGCTTCCCACCCCTGGGGGCGGGGGGGCCGGGAGACCCAGTACTTC	CASHPWGRGGRETQYF
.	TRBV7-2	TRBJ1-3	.	TGTGCCAGCAGCATGGGGGGTGTCTCTGGAAACACCATATATTTT	CASSMGGVSGNTIYF
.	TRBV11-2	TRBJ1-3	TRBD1	TGTGCCAGCAGCTTGGACAGGGGTGGTGGAAACACCATATATTTT	CASSLDRGGGNTIYF
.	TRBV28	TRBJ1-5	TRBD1	TGTGCCAGCTCAACGCGGGACAGAAATCAGCCCCAGCATTTT	CASSTRDRNQPQHF
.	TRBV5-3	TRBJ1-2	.	TGTGCCAGAAGCGGAACAGAGTACTATGGCTACACCTTC	CARSGTEYYGYTF
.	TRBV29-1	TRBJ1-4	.	TGCAGCGTTGGCCCCTTGGGGGGGACCTATGAAAAACTGTTTTTT	CSVGPLGGTYEKLFF
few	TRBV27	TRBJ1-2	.	TGTGCCAGCAGTTTCACGGGGGGCTATGGCTACACCTTC	CASSFTGGYGYTF
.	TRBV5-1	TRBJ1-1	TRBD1	TGCGCCAGCTCACAGGGGGGGGAAACTGAAGCTTTCTTT	CASSQGGETEAFF
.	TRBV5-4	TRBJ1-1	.	TGTGCCAGTCGAGCGGGCGGCACTGAAGCTTTCTTT	CASRAGGTEAFF